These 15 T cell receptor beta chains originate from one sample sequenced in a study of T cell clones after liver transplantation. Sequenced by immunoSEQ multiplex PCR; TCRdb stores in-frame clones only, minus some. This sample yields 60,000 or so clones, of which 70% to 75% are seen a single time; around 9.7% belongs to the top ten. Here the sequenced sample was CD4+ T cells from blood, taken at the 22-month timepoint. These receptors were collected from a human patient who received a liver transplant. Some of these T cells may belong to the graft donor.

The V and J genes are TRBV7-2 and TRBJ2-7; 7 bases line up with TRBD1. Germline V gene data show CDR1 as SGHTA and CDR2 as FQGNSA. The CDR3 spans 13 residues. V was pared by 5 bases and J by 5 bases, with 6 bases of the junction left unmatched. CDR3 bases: TGTGCCAGCAGCAACGGACAGGTCCACGAGCAGTACTTC. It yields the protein CASSNGQVHEQYF.

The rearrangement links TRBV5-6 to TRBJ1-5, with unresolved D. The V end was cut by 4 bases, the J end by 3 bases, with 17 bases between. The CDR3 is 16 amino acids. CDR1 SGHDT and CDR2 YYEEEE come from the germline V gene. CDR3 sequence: CASSPRREGANQPQHF. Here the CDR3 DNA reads TGTGCCAGCAGCCCCCGGAGGGAGGGTGCCAATCAGCCCCAGCATTTT.

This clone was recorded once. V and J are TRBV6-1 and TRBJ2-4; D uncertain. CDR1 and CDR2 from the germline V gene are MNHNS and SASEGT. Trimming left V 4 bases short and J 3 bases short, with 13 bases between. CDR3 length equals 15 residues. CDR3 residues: CASSGARADKNIQYF. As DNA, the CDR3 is TGTGCCAGCAGTGGGGCAAGGGCCGACAAAAACATTCAGTACTTC.

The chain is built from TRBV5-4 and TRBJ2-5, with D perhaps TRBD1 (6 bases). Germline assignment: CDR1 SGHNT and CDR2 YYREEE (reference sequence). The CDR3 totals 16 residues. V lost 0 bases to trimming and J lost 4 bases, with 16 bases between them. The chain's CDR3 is CASSLGTTGLGETQYF. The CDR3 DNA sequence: TGTGCCAGCAGCTTGGGAACAACAGGGTTGGGAGAGACCCAGTACTTC.

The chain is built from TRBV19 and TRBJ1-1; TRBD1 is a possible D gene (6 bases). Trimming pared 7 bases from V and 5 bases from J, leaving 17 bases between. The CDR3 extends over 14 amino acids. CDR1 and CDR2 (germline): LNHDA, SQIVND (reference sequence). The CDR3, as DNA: TGTGCCAGTATCCTTCAAGGGGGGGGTACTGAAGCTTTCTTT. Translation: CASILQGGGTEAFF.

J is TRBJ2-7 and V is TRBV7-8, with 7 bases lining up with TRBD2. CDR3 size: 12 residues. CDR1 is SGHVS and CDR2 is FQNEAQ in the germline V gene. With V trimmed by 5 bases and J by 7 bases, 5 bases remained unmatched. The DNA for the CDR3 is TGTGCCAGCAGCAGACTAGCTCGTGAGCAGTACTTC. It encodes CASSRLAREQYF.

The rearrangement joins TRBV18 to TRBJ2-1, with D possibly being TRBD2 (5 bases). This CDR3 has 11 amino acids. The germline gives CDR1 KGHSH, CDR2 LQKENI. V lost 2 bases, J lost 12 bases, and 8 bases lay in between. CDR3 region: CASSPADLQFF. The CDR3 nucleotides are TGTGCCAGCTCACCAGCGGACTTGCAGTTCTTC.

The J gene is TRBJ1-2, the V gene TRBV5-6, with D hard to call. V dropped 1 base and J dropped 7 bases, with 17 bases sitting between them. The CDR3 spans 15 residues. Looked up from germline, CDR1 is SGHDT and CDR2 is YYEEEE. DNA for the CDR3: TGTGCCAGCAGCTTGAGGCGTACAGCCTTGTCTGGCTACACCTTC. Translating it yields CASSLRRTALSGYTF.

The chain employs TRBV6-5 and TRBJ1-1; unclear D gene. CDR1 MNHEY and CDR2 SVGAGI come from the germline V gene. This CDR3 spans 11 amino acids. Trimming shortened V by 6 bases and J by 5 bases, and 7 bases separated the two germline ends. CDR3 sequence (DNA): TGTGCCAGCAGGTGGGAGACTGAAGCTTTCTTT. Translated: CASRWETEAFF.

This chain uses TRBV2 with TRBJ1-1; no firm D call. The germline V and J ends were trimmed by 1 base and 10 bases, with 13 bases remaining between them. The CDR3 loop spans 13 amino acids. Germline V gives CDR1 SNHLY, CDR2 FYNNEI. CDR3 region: CASSEEKWVRAFF. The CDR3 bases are TGTGCCAGCAGTGAAGAAAAGTGGGTTCGAGCTTTCTTT.

CDR3 loop: CASSFSGATPYNEQFF. The CDR3 coding sequence is TGTGCCAGCAGCTTTAGCGGGGCGACCCCCTACAATGAGCAGTTCTTC. The chain recombines TRBV7-8 with TRBJ2-1; 8 nucleotides agree with TRBD2. CDR1 SGHVS and CDR2 FQNEAQ come from the germline V gene. This CDR3 is 16 amino acids long. The junction had 6 bases not matched to a gene; V was cut back by 3 bases and J by 2 bases.

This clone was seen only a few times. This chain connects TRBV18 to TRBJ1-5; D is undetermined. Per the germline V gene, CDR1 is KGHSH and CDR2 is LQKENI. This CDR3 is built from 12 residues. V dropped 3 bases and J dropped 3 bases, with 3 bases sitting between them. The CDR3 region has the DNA TGTGCCAGCTCACCGGACAATCAGCCCCAGCATTTT. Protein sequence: CASSPDNQPQHF.

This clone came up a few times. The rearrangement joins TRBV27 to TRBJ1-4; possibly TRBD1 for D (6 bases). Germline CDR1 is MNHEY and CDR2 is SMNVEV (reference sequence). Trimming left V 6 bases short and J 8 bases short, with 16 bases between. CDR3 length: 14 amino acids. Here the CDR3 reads CASSMDSRGEKLFF. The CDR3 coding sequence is TGTGCCAGCAGCATGGACAGCCGAGGGGAAAAACTGTTTTTT.

In DNA, the CDR3 is TGTGCCAGCAGTTTAAATTTTAGACGGAGTAATGAAAAACTGTTTTTT. Translation gives CASSLNFRRSNEKLFF. This chain connects TRBV27 to TRBJ1-4, with D unresolved. Germline lookup yields CDR1 MNHEY and CDR2 SMNVEV (reference sequence). This CDR3 contains 16 residues. Trimming stripped 2 bases from V and 4 bases from J, with 14 bases between.

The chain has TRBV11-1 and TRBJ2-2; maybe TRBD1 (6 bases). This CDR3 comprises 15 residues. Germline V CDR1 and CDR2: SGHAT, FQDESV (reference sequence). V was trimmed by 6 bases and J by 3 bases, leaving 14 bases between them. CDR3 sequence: CASSSRRGHTGELFF. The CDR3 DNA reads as TGTGCCAGCAGTAGTCGCAGGGGACACACCGGGGAGCTGTTTTTT.